Below are 6 T cell receptor beta chains sequenced from a single sample in a study of cytomegalovirus exposure and HLA in healthy donors. Both 60 Vbeta primers and 13 Jbeta primers went into the PCR. Measured with immunoSEQ multiplex PCR; TCRdb has only the in-frame clones, and not every one. The sample lists 170,000 or so clones, 65% to 80% occurring once. The sequencing input was PBMCs. The receptor set was obtained from a woman in her 30s in good health and CMV-seronegative.

The table lists this clone with a count of one. The chain recombines TRBV28 with TRBJ2-3; weak D call: TRBD1 (5 bases). CDR1 and CDR2 from the germline V gene are MDHEN and SYDVKM. V lost 8 bases and J 2 bases, leaving 11 bases between the germline ends. This CDR3 has 13 residues. The CDR3 sequence: CASDSAPTDTQYF. CDR3 DNA: TGTGCCAGCGACAGTGCCCCCACAGATACGCAGTATTTT.

This chain uses TRBV5-5 with TRBJ2-5, with 7 positions matching TRBD2. Looked up from germline, CDR1 is SGHKS and CDR2 is YYEKEE (reference sequence). The J segment lost 5 bases and the V segment lost 5 bases, leaving 9 bases of the junction unmatched. This CDR3 is built from 14 residues. CDR3 residues: CASRGGVLGETQYF. The CDR3 nucleotides are TGTGCCAGCAGGGGGGGGGTCTTGGGGGAGACCCAGTACTTC.

The V gene is TRBV27, the J gene TRBJ1-5, with D possibly being TRBD1 (5 bases). The CDR3 is 14 residues long. Trimming pared 4 bases from V and 5 bases from J, leaving 12 bases between. The germline V gene encodes CDR1 MNHEY and CDR2 SMNVEV (reference sequence). CDR3 loop: CASSSIRGDQPQHF. The CDR3 DNA reads TGTGCCAGCAGTTCAATAAGGGGTGATCAGCCCCAGCATTTT.

The rearrangement joins TRBV5-1 to TRBJ2-7, with 10 nucleotides matching TRBD1. CDR3 size: 16 residues. CDR1 SGHRS and CDR2 YFSETQ come from the germline V gene. Trimming cost V 4 bases and J 2 bases; bases outside gene matches: 9. CDR3 protein: CASSPTDRGLTYEQYF. The CDR3 nucleotides read TGCGCCAGCAGCCCTACCGACAGGGGGCTTACCTACGAGCAGTACTTC.

The V call is TRBV7-3, the J call TRBJ2-3, with D possibly matching TRBD2 (6 bases). CDR1 and CDR2 (germline): SGHTA, FQGTGA. V was cut by 1 base and J by 4 bases, with 15 bases left in between. CDR3 length equals 16 residues. CDR3 coding DNA: TGTGCCAGCAGCTTAAAGTACCTCCCGGGGGCAGATACGCAGTATTTT. Translating it yields CASSLKYLPGADTQYF.

The chain is built from TRBV27 and TRBJ1-5; D perhaps matches TRBD1 (6 bases). This CDR3 has 16 residues. V lost 2 bases and J lost 4, with 15 bases in between. Germline CDR1 reads MNHEY; CDR2 reads SMNVEV (reference sequence). CDR3 coding DNA: TGTGCCAGCAGTTTAAGGGGGGGATTCCTAAATCAGCCCCAGCATTTT. Translation gives CASSLRGGFLNQPQHF.